This T cell receptor beta chain comes out of a study of T cells in Graves' hyperthyroidism and ophthalmopathy. The PBMCs were sourced from fresh peripheral blood (about 10 ml). The CDR3 covers 13 residues. The V gene lost 3 bases and the J gene lost 5 bases, with 10 bases spanning the gap. Looked up from germline, CDR1 is KGHSH and CDR2 is LQKENI. This clonotype has at least ten counts. The CDR3 regions of TCR beta were amplified from RNA transcripts. TCR CDR3 underwent first-round RT-PCR with the HTBI primer set. TCRdb passed the multiplex PCR reads through MiXCR, listing each CDR3 protein once. The top ten hold 17% of the sample, which has about 500,000 distinct CDR3 sequences, roughly 15% seen once.

The rearrangement uses TRBV18 and TRBJ2-5; D is uncertain. The TCR originated in a woman aged 18-30 years with Graves' ophthalmopathy. Sequencing used blood. CDR3 protein: CASSPSFGETQYF. CDR3 bases: TGTGCCAGCTCACCCTCGTTTGGGGAGACCCAGTACTTC.